This T cell receptor (beta chain) was obtained from a study of technical replicates of blood from four donors. Germline V gene sequence: CDR1 SGHDT, CDR2 YYEEEE. V trimming: 4 bases; J trimming: 9 bases; junction bases outside the gene matches: 13. CDR3 length: 15 amino acids. Method: immunoSEQ multiplex PCR; TCRdb's copy keeps in-frame clones and lacks some. The sample includes tens of thousands of clones, 70% to 90% of them seen just once. Source material: PBMCs. The receptor's source is a human donor in good health. Some clones in this sample may be carry-over from other donors' samples. The V and J genes are TRBV5-6 and TRBJ2-3; 8 bases match TRBD1. The CDR3 loop is CASSHGQGSWETQYF. Here the CDR3 DNA reads TGTGCCAGCAGCCATGGACAGGGAAGCTGGGAAACGCAGTATTTT.